Presented here are 15 T cell receptor beta chains from one specimen sequenced in a study of T cells in Graves' hyperthyroidism and ophthalmopathy. From RNA transcripts, TCR beta CDR3 regions were amplified. The study used the HTBI primer set for a first-round RT-PCR of the TCR CDR3. TCRdb re-called the multiplex PCR reads with MiXCR, one entry per CDR3 protein. The repertoire holds around 240,000 distinct CDR3 sequences, with 13% to 15% as singletons. The material sequenced was blood. Receptors were obtained from a middle-aged woman with Graves' hyperthyroidism that later progressed to Graves' ophthalmopathy.

This clonotype was picked up many times. This CDR3 is CASSSTPFEQYF. For the CDR3, the DNA is TGTGCCAGCAGTTCCACCCCCTTCGAGCAGTACTTC. The chain has TRBV27 and TRBJ2-7; D unresolved. Germline loops: CDR1 MNHEY, CDR2 SMNVEV (reference sequence). The CDR3 length is 12 residues. The V end lost 4 bases, the J end lost 6 bases, and 10 bases lay between the germline ends.

This clonotype was observed at least ten times. The gene calls are TRBV14 and TRBJ2-1; D not resolved. This CDR3 is 12 amino acids long. CDR1 and CDR2 (germline): SGHDN, FVKESK. Trimming removed 2 bases from V and 6 bases from J, with 5 bases in between. The CDR3 nucleotides read TGTGCCAGCAGCCAAATGACCAATGAGCAGTTCTTC. Its translation is CASSQMTNEQFF.

The rearrangement links TRBV4-2 to TRBJ2-3; D call uncertain. Germline V gene data show CDR1 as LGHNA and CDR2 as YNFKEQ. The CDR3 consists of 15 residues. Trimming stripped 0 bases from V and 4 bases from J, with 11 bases between. The CDR3: CASSQERIFADTQYF. The CDR3, as DNA: TGTGCCAGCAGCCAAGAAAGGATCTTCGCAGATACGCAGTATTTT.

This clonotype has ten or more counts. The rearrangement joins TRBV24-1 to TRBJ2-2; TRBD2 agrees at 7 bases. With V trimmed by 8 bases and J by 6 bases, 5 bases remained unmatched. This CDR3 region has 13 residues. Germline CDR1 and CDR2: KGHDR and SFDVKD. As DNA, the CDR3 is TGTGCCACCACCGGACTAGTACCCGGGGAGCTGTTTTTT. Translation: CATTGLVPGELFF.

Ten or more counts support this clonotype. V usage is TRBV10-3 and J usage is TRBJ1-2, with a possible D match to TRBD1 (6 bases). This CDR3 comprises 12 residues. Trimming removed 6 bases at V and 3 bases at J, with 8 bases between. Per the germline V gene, CDR1 is ENHRY and CDR2 is SYGVKD. This CDR3 reads CAIRQGHYGYTF. DNA of the CDR3: TGTGCCATCAGACAGGGCCACTATGGCTACACCTTC.

The rearrangement links TRBV5-1 to TRBJ2-1; 7 nucleotides align to TRBD2. The germline CDR1 and CDR2 sequences are SGHRS and YFSETQ. J was trimmed by 6 bases and V by 4 bases; bases with no gene match: 13. This CDR3 contains 16 residues. DNA of the CDR3: TGCGCCAGCAGCCCCCCCGGACTAGGGTCGTCCAATGAGCAGTTCTTC. Encoded protein: CASSPPGLGSSNEQFF.

This clonotype has at least ten counts. The chain uses TRBV7-3 and TRBJ2-3; no reliable D call. The CDR3 extends over 13 amino acids. Germline lookup yields CDR1 SGHTA and CDR2 FQGTGA. The V and J ends lost 5 bases and 5 bases respectively, with 11 bases between them. The CDR3 DNA reads as TGTGCCAGCAGCCCAAGCTCGGGAGATACGCAGTATTTT. This gives the protein CASSPSSGDTQYF.

This clonotype appeared many times. This sequence joins TRBV5-1 and TRBJ2-2, with 11 bases that match TRBD2. Losses at the gene ends were 3 bases for V and 2 bases for J; bases not matched to a gene: 3. CDR1 and CDR2 (germline): SGHRS, YFSETQ. This CDR3 has 16 amino acids. CDR3 in DNA: TGCGCCAGCAGCTGGGGGACTAGCGGAAACACCGGGGAGCTGTTTTTT. This sequence encodes CASSWGTSGNTGELFF.

This clonotype was recorded at least ten times. A read error may account for a junction end that differs from germline. This chain links TRBV7-7 with TRBJ2-1; D might be TRBD2 (6 bases). Germline V CDR1 and CDR2: SSHAT, FNYEAQ (reference sequence). There are 16 residues in the CDR3. The CDR3 reads CASSLGFYPGDNEQFF. As DNA, the CDR3 is TGTGCTAGCAGCTTAGGATTTTACCCGGGGGACAATGAGCAGTTCTTC.

This clonotype occurred a few times. The chain joins TRBV4-1 to TRBJ1-1; D gene uncertain. In germline, CDR1 is MGHRA, CDR2 YSYEKL. V dropped 0 bases and J dropped 14 bases, with 19 bases sitting between them. This CDR3 has 14 residues. The CDR3 loop reads CASSQDSTGMTGFF. CDR3 nucleotide sequence: TGCGCCAGCAGCCAAGATAGCACGGGCATGACGGGGTTCTTT.

The sample holds many counts of this clonotype. A junction boundary mismatches the germline segment, possibly from a read error. The genes are TRBV10-3 and TRBJ1-6; TRBD1 matches 7 bases. The length of the CDR3 is 13 residues. Germline CDR1 reads ENHRY; CDR2 reads SYGVKD. CDR3 protein: CAVRTGVNSPLHF. In DNA, the CDR3 is TGTGCCGTCAGAACAGGGGTCAATTCACCCCTCCACTTT.

In this sample, this clonotype turned up many times. The gene calls are TRBV19 and TRBJ1-1, with TRBD1 matching 8 bases. J was trimmed by 4 bases and V by 7 bases; bases with no gene match: 5. This CDR3 spans 13 amino acids. In germline, CDR1 is LNHDA, CDR2 SQIVND (reference sequence). The CDR3 region has the DNA TGTGCCAGTAATCCAGGGGGCGTCACTGAAGCTTTCTTT. Its translation: CASNPGGVTEAFF.

The gene calls are TRBV28 and TRBJ2-1, with 8 bases aligning to TRBD2. This CDR3 contains 17 residues. J gave up 9 bases and V 3 bases, and 16 bases lay outside the gene matches. Germline V lookup: CDR1 MDHEN, CDR2 SYDVKM. CDR3 loop: CASSFRSGLVRGSEQFF. For the CDR3, the DNA is TGTGCCAGCAGTTTCCGGTCGGGACTAGTGAGGGGTAGTGAGCAGTTCTTC.

This clonotype was counted many times. The CDR3: CASSGGQGGWDEQFF. In DNA, the CDR3 is TGTGCCAGCAGTGGTGGACAGGGGGGATGGGATGAGCAGTTCTTC. The chain has TRBV27 and TRBJ2-1, with 10 nucleotides matching TRBD1. The V gene's germline CDR1 is MNHEY and CDR2 SMNVEV (reference sequence). The CDR3 covers 15 residues. Unmatched junction bases numbered 9, after V lost 5 bases and J lost 8 bases.

This clonotype has ten or more counts. The rearrangement links TRBV12-3 or TRBV12-4 to TRBJ2-5, with 8 bases that match TRBD2. The CDR3 runs to 13 residues. The junction had 2 bases not matched to a gene; V was cut back by 3 bases and J by 5 bases. The CDR3 spells CASSFSGSETQYF. For the CDR3, the DNA is TGTGCCAGCAGTTTCAGCGGGAGTGAGACCCAGTACTTC.